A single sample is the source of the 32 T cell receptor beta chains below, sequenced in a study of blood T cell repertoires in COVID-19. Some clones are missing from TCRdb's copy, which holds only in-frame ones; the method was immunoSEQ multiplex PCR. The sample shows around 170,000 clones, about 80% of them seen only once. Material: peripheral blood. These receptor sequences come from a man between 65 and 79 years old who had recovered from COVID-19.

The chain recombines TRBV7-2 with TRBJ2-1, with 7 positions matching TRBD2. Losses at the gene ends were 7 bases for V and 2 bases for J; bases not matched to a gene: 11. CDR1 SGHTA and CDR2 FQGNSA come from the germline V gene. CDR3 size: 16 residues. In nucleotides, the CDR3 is TGTGCCAGCATAAAAGGAGGCGGGAGCCCCTACAATGAGCAGTTCTTC. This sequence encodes CASIKGGGSPYNEQFF.

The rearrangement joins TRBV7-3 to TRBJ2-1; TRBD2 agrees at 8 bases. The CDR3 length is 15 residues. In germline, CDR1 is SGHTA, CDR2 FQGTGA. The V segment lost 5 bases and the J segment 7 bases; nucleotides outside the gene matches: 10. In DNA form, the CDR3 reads TGTGCCAGCAGCGCCCGGGAAGCGGGAGAAAATGAGCAGTTCTTC. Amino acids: CASSAREAGENEQFF.

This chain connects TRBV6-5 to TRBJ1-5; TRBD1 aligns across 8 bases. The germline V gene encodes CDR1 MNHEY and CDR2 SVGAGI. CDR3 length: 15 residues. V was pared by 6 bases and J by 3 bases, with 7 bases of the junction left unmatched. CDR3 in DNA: TGTGCCAGCAGGATAGACAGGGGATTCAATCAGCCCCAGCATTTT. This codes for CASRIDRGFNQPQHF.

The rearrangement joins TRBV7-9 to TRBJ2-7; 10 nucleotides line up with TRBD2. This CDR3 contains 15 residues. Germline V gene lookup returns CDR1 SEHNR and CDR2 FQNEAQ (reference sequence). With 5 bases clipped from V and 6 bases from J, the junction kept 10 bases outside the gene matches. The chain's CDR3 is CASSAQTSGLGEQYF. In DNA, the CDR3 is TGTGCCAGCAGCGCGCAGACTAGCGGGCTCGGCGAGCAGTACTTC.

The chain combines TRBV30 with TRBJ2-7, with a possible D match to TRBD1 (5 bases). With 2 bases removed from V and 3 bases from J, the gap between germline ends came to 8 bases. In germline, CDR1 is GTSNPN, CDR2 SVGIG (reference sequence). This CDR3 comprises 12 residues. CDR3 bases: TGTGCCTGGAGTCTCCAGGGCTACGAGCAGTACTTC. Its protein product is CAWSLQGYEQYF.

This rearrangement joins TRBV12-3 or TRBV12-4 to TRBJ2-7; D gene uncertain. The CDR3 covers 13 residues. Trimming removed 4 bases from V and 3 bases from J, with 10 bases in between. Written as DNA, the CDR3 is TGTGCCAGCAGTTGGCAGGCTCTCTACGAGCAGTACTTC. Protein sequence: CASSWQALYEQYF.

The CDR3 nucleotides read TGTGCCAGCAGTTTTAAACCAGGGGGCATATACAATGAGCAGTTCTTC. Its protein product is CASSFKPGGIYNEQFF. The chain joins TRBV25-1 to TRBJ2-1; 8 bases align to TRBD1. CDR3 length: 16 amino acids. Germline CDR1 MGHDK, CDR2 SYGVNS. V was clipped by 5 bases and J by 4 bases; unmatched bases: 10.

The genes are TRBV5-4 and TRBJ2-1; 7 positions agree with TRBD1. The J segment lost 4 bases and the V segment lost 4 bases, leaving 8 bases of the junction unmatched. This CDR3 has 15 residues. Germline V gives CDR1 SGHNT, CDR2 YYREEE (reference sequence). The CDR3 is CASSTGTAQYNEQFF. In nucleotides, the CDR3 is TGTGCCAGCAGCACCGGGACAGCCCAGTACAATGAGCAGTTCTTC.

The CDR3 DNA follows: TGCGCCAGCAGCGTAGACAGGCCGAACACTGAAGCTTTCTTT. It codes for CASSVDRPNTEAFF. This chain connects TRBV5-1 to TRBJ1-1, with D possibly being TRBD1 (6 bases). V gave up 4 bases and J gave up 1 base, with 11 bases separating them. Germline assignment: CDR1 SGHRS and CDR2 YFSETQ. CDR3 size: 14 residues.

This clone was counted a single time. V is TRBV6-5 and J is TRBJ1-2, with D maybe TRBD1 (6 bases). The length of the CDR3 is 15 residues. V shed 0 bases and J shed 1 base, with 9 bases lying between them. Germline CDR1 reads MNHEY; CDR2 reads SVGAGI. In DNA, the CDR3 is TGTGCCAGCAGTTACTCGCCAGGGGTTAACTATGGCTACACCTTC. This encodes CASSYSPGVNYGYTF.

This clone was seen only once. This chain's CDR3 is CASSDLDRGSYEQFF. The CDR3 DNA reads TGTGCCAGCAGTGATCTGGACAGGGGATCTTATGAGCAGTTCTTC. This sequence joins TRBV28 and TRBJ2-1; 9 bases agree with TRBD1. The CDR3 length is 15 residues. Germline CDR1 is MDHEN and CDR2 is SYDVKM. Trimming removed 5 bases from V and 8 bases from J; junction bases left unmatched: 10.

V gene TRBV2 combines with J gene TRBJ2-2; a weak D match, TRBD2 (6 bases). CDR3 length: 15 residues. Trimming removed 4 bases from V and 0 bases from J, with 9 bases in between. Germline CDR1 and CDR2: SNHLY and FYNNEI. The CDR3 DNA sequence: TGTGCCAGCAGTGCGGGACTCACGAACACCGGGGAGCTGTTTTTT. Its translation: CASSAGLTNTGELFF.

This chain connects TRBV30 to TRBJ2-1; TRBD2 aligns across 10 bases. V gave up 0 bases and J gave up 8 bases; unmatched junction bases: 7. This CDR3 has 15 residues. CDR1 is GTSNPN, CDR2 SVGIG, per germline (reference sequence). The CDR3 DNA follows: TGTGCCTGGAGTGTAGGGCTAGCGGGAGTAGATGAGCAGTTCTTC. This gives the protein CAWSVGLAGVDEQFF.

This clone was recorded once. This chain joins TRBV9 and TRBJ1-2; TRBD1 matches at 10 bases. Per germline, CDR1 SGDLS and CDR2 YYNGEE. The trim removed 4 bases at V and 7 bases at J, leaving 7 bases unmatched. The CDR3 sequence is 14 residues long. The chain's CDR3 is CASSPRTGGGGYTF. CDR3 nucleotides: TGTGCCAGCAGCCCTCGGACAGGGGGGGGTGGCTACACCTTC.

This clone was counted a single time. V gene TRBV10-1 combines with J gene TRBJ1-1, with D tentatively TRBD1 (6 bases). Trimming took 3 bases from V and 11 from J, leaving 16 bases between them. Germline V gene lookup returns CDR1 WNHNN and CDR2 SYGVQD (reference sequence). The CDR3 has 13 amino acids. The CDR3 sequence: CASSDGGLQLAFF. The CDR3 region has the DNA TGCGCCAGCAGTGATGGGGGCCTCCAGCTTGCTTTCTTT.

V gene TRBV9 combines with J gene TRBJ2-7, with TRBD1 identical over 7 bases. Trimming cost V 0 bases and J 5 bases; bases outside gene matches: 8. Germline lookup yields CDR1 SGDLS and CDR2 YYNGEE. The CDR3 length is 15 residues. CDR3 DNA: TGTGCCAGCAGCGTAGTCCGATACAGGGGCGACGAGCAGTACTTC. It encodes CASSVVRYRGDEQYF.

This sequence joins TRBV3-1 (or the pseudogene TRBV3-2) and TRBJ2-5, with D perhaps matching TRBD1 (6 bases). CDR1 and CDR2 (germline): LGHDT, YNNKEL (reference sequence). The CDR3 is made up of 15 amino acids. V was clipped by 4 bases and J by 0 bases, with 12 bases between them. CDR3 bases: TGTGCCAGCAGCCCGACCGGGACATACCAAGAGACCCAGTACTTC. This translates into CASSPTGTYQETQYF.

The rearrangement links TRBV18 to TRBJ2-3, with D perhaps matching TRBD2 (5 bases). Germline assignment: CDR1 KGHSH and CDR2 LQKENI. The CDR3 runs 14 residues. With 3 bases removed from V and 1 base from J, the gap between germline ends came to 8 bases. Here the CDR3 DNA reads TGTGCCAGCTCACCGGTACTAGGCACAGATACGCAGTATTTT. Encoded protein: CASSPVLGTDTQYF.

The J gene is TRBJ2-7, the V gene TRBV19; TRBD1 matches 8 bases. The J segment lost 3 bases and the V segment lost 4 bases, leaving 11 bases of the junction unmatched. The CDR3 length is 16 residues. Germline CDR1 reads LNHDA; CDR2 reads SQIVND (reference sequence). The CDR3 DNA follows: TGTGCCAGTAGTAAGTCAGGACAGGGCTTGGTCTACGAGCAGTACTTC. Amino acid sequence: CASSKSGQGLVYEQYF.

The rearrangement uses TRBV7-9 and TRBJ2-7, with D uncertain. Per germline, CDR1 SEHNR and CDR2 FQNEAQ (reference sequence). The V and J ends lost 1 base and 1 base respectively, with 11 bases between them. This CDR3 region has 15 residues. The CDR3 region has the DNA TGTGCCAGCAGCTTAGGTGCCCAGGAATCCTACGAGCAGTACTTC. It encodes CASSLGAQESYEQYF.

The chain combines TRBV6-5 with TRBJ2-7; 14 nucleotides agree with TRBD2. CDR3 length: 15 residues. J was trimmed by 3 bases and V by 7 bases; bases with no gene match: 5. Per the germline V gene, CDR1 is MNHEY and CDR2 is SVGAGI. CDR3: CASKPGTSGSYEQYF. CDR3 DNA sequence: TGTGCCAGCAAACCCGGGACTAGCGGGAGCTACGAGCAGTACTTC.

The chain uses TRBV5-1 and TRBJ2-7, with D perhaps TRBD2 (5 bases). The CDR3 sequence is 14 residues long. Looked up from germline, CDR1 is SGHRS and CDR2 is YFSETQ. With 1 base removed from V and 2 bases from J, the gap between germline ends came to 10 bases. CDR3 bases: TGCGCCAGCAGCTTGCTGCCGGGAACCTACGAGCAGTACTTC. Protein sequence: CASSLLPGTYEQYF.

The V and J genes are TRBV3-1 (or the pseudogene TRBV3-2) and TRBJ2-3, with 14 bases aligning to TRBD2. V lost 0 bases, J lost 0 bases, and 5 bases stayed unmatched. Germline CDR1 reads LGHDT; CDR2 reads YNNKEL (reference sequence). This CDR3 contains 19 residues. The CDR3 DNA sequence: TGTGCCAGCAGCCAAGATTTGGGACTAGCGGGAGTTAGCACAGATACGCAGTATTTT. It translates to CASSQDLGLAGVSTDTQYF.

CDR3 protein: CASRAGTGGAYEQYF. The CDR3 DNA sequence: TGTGCCAGCAGGGCCGGGACAGGGGGTGCCTACGAGCAGTACTTC. The rearrangement links TRBV6-5 to TRBJ2-7, with 11 bases lining up with TRBD1. V was clipped by 6 bases and J by 2 bases; unmatched bases: 6. The germline CDR1 and CDR2 sequences are MNHEY and SVGAGI. CDR3 length equals 15 residues.

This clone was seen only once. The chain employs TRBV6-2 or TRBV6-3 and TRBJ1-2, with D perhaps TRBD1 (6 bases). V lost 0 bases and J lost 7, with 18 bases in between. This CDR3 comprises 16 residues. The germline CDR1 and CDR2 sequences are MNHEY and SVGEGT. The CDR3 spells CASSYSPPGGAAGYTF. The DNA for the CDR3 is TGTGCCAGCAGTTACTCCCCACCGGGGGGCGCGGCTGGCTACACCTTC.

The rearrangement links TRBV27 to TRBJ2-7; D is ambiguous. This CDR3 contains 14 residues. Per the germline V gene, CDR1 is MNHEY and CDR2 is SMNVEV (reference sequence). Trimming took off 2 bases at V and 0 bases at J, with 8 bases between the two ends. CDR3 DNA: TGTGCCAGCAGTTTAAGAAGCGTCTCCTACGAGCAGTACTTC. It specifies CASSLRSVSYEQYF.

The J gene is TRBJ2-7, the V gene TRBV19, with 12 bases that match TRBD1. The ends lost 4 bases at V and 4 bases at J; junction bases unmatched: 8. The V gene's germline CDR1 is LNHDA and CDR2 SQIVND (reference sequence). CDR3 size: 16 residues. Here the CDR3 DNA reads TGTGCCAGTAGTACTTCGGGACAGGGGGCTAGGTACGAGCAGTACTTC. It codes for CASSTSGQGARYEQYF. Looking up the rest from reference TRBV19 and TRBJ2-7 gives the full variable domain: DGGITQSPKYLFRKEGQNVTLSCEQNLNHDAMYWYRQDPGQGLRLIYYSQIVNDFQKGDIAEGYSVSREKKESFPLTVTSAQKNPTAFYLCASSTSGQGARYEQYFGPGTRLTVT.

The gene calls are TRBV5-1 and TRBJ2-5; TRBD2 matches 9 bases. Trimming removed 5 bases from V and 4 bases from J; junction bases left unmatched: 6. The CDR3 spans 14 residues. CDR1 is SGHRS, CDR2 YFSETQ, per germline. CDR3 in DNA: TGCGCCAGCAGTAGCGGGAGTGGGGGAGAGACCCAGTACTTC. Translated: CASSSGSGGETQYF.

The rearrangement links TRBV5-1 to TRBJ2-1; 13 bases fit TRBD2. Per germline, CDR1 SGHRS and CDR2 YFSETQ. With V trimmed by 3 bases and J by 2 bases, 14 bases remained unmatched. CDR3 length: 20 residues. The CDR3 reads CASSSFGGTSGMGTYNEQFF. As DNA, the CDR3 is TGCGCCAGCAGCTCCTTTGGGGGGACTAGCGGGATGGGGACCTACAATGAGCAGTTCTTC.

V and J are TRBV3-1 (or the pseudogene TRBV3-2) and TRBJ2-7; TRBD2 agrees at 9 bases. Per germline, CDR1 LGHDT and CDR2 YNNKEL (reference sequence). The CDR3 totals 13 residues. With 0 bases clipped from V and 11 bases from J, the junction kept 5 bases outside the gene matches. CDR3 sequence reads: CASSQDHKREEYF. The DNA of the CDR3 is TGTGCCAGCAGCCAAGATCATAAGCGGGAGGAGTACTTC.

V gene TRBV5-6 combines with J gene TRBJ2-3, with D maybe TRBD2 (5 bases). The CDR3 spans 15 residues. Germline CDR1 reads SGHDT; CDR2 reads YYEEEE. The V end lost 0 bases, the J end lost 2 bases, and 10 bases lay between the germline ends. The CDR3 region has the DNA TGTGCCAGCAGCTTGGTCGAGCGGTACACAGATACGCAGTATTTT. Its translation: CASSLVERYTDTQYF.

CDR3 nucleotides: TGCGCCAGCAGCCAAGCCCAGGGCGGCACCGGGGAGCTGTTTTTT. It translates to CASSQAQGGTGELFF. This chain uses TRBV4-1 with TRBJ2-2, with D possibly being TRBD1 (5 bases). The CDR3 totals 15 residues. Per the germline V gene, CDR1 is MGHRA and CDR2 is YSYEKL. V was cut by 1 base and J by 4 bases, with 10 bases left in between.